These T cell receptor beta chains were read from a single sample in a study of cytomegalovirus exposure and HLA in healthy donors. The protocol was immunoSEQ multiplex PCR, while the TCRdb copy is restricted to in-frame clones and leaves out a portion. The sample gives some 170,000 clones, approximately 89% of which show up once; roughly 3% is in the top ten. Sequenced: PBMCs. These TCRs come from a man aged 18 to 35 in good health and CMV-seropositive. Each CDR3 is given with its conserved first and last residue. A D gene is named only where the DNA matches it firmly. Part of the rows lack a size; the others show once, few, many or a class for expanded clones.

.,14,TRBJ2-1,TRBD2,TRBV5-1,CASKWRGGINEQFF,TGCGCCAGCAAGTGGCGGGGGGGGATCAATGAGCAGTTCTTC
.,14,TRBJ1-4,TRBD1,TRBV5-4,CASSLTGGGEKLFF,TGTGCCAGCAGCTTAACAGGGGGCGGTGAAAAACTGTTTTTT
.,13,TRBJ1-1,TRBD1,TRBV29-1,CSSIKQGGTEAFF,TGCAGCTCAATAAAACAGGGGGGGACTGAAGCTTTCTTT
.,12,TRBJ1-5,.,TRBV10-3,CAIGTEGGPQHF,TGTGCCATCGGCACGGAAGGAGGGCCCCAGCATTTT
.,15,TRBJ1-2,TRBD1,TRBV5-6,CASSIGTVYNYGYTF,TGTGCCAGCAGCATAGGGACAGTTTATAACTATGGCTACACCTTC
.,13,TRBJ2-1,.,TRBV11-2,CASSSRGRGEPFF,TGTGCCAGCAGCTCTAGAGGCAGGGGTGAACCGTTCTTC
.,15,TRBJ2-1,TRBD1,TRBV7-3,CASSSGQGKYNEQFF,TGTGCCAGCAGCTCCGGACAGGGGAAATACAATGAGCAGTTCTTC
.,14,TRBJ2-5,TRBD1,TRBV5-1,CASSSGQGQETQYF,TGCGCCAGCAGCTCCGGACAGGGCCAAGAGACCCAGTACTTC
few,12,TRBJ1-1,.,TRBV30,CAWSGGTVEAFF,TGTGCCTGGAGCGGAGGGACGGTTGAAGCTTTCTTT
.,16,TRBJ2-1,TRBD2,TRBV4-1,CASSQDLPGGYNEQFF,TGCGCCAGCAGCCAAGATCTTCCGGGAGGCTACAATGAGCAGTTCTTC
.,15,TRBJ2-1,TRBD2,TRBV5-4,CASSQSGGGHNEQFF,TGTGCCAGCAGCCAGAGCGGGGGGGGTCACAATGAGCAGTTCTTC
.,16,TRBJ1-2,.,TRBV6-5,CASSYTRQIVVNGYTF,TGTGCCAGCAGTTACACCCGACAGATCGTTGTGAATGGCTACACCTTC
once,14,TRBJ2-7,.,TRBV7-2,CASSSEDGSYEQYF,TGTGCCAGCAGCTCGGAGGACGGCTCCTACGAGCAGTACTTC
few,12,TRBJ1-1,.,TRBV10-1,CASRRVNTEAFF,TGCGCCAGTAGAAGAGTGAACACTGAAGCTTTCTTT
.,16,TRBJ2-1,.,TRBV4-1,CASSQGQEYIYNEQFF,TGCGCCAGCAGCCAAGGGCAGGAATATATATACAATGAGCAGTTCTTC
.,14,TRBJ2-7,.,TRBV27,CASRVGAGDDEQYF,TGTGCCAGCAGAGTGGGGGCGGGGGATGACGAGCAGTACTTC
.,13,TRBJ2-3,TRBD1,TRBV7-9,CASSRTGADTQYF,TGTGCCAGCAGCCGGACAGGGGCAGATACGCAGTATTTT
few,15,TRBJ2-5,.,TRBV14,CASSQDWGSGETQYF,TGTGCCAGCAGCCAAGACTGGGGAAGCGGAGAGACCCAGTACTTC
.,17,TRBJ2-3,.,TRBV7-9,CASSPEPRTVNTDTQYF,TGTGCCAGCAGCCCAGAACCGCGGACAGTGAACACAGATACGCAGTATTTT
.,15,TRBJ2-5,.,TRBV5-4,CASSSPGTGSETQYF,TGTGCCAGCAGTTCACCCGGAACAGGGTCAGAGACCCAGTACTTC
.,13,TRBJ1-3,.,TRBV5-1,CASSFGGGNTIYF,TGCGCCAGCAGCTTCGGGGGTGGAAACACCATATATTTT
.,17,TRBJ2-3,TRBD1,TRBV4-3,CASSQDRGQGTTDTQYF,TGCGCCAGCAGCCAAGATCGAGGACAGGGAACCACAGATACGCAGTATTTT
medium-sized,15,TRBJ1-6,.,TRBV7-9,CASSADGTLNSPLHF,TGTGCCAGCAGCGCTGACGGGACACTAAATTCACCCCTCCACTTT
.,16,TRBJ1-4,TRBD1,TRBV18,CASSPSSTGAGEKLFF,TGTGCCAGCTCACCGTCTTCGACAGGGGCTGGCGAAAAACTGTTTTTT
.,14,TRBJ1-2,.,TRBV2,CASSQGAGNYGYTF,TGTGCCAGCAGTCAAGGGGCGGGTAACTATGGCTACACCTTC
.,15,TRBJ2-1,.,TRBV5-1,CASSLRDWGTNEQFF,TGCGCCAGCAGCTTAAGGGACTGGGGGACCAATGAGCAGTTCTTC
.,12,TRBJ2-3,.,TRBV18,CASSPVTDTQYF,TGTGCCAGCTCTCCGGTCACAGATACGCAGTATTTT
.,15,TRBJ1-1,.,TRBV2,CASSDFGGRNTEAFF,TGTGCCAGCAGTGATTTTGGGGGCCGGAACACTGAAGCTTTCTTT
.,15,TRBJ2-3,TRBD2,TRBV5-1,CASSQQLADTDTQYF,TGCGCCAGCAGCCAACAACTAGCGGACACAGATACGCAGTATTTT
.,13,TRBJ2-1,TRBD1,TRBV5-1,CASSLQGADEQFF,TGCGCCAGCAGCCTTCAGGGGGCGGATGAGCAGTTCTTC
.,13,TRBJ2-2,.,TRBV19,CASRNGNTGELFF,TGTGCCAGTAGAAACGGTAACACCGGGGAGCTGTTTTTT
.,15,TRBJ2-3,.,TRBV9,CASSPFRGETDTQYF,TGTGCCAGCAGTCCTTTCCGCGGGGAGACCGATACGCAGTATTTT
.,16,TRBJ1-3,.,TRBV10-3,CAISGELGHSGNTIYF,TGTGCCATCAGTGGAGAGTTGGGGCACTCTGGAAACACCATATATTTT
.,15,TRBJ2-3,TRBD2,TRBV5-1,CASSLERGTTDTQYF,TGCGCCAGCAGCTTGGAGCGGGGGACCACAGATACGCAGTATTTT
.,17,TRBJ2-1,TRBD2,TRBV7-9,CASSSHSSGSSYNEQFF,TGTGCCAGCAGCTCCCACTCTAGCGGGAGCTCCTACAATGAGCAGTTCTTC
.,16,TRBJ2-7,.,TRBV7-2,CASSLGGQLLSYEQYF,TGTGCCAGCAGCTTGGGCGGACAGCTCCTCTCCTACGAGCAGTACTTC
once,17,TRBJ2-7,.,TRBV7-9,CASSFLLSTRGVYEQYF,TGTGCCAGCAGCTTTCTCCTCTCTACCAGGGGCGTCTACGAGCAGTACTTC
.,20,TRBJ2-3,TRBD2,TRBV5-1,CASSQPTSGAFRSPTDTQYF,TGCGCCAGCAGCCAACCGACTAGCGGGGCATTTAGATCTCCCACAGATACGCAGTATTTT
.,17,TRBJ1-3,TRBD1,TRBV9,CASSETGTANSGNTIYF,TGTGCCAGCAGTGAGACCGGGACAGCGAACTCTGGAAACACCATATATTTT
.,17,TRBJ2-2,TRBD2,TRBV4-3,CASSQESAGGSAGELFF,TGCGCCAGCAGCCAAGAGTCGGCGGGAGGATCGGCCGGGGAGCTGTTTTTT